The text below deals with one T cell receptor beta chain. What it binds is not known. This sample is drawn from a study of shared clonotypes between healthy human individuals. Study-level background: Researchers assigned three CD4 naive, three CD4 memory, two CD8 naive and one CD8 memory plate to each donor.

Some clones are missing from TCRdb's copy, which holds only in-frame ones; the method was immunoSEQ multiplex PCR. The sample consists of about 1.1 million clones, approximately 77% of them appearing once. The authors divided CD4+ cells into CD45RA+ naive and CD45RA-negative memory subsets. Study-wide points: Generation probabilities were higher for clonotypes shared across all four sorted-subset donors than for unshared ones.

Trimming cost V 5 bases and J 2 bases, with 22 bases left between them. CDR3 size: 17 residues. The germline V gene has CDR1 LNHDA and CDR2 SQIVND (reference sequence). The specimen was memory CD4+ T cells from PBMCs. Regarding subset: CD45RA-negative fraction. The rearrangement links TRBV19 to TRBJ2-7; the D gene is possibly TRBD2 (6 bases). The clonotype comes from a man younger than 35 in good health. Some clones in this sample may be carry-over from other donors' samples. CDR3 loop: CASSGFGGTQLTYEQYF. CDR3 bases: TGTGCCAGTAGTGGGTTTGGCGGGACCCAACTTACCTACGAGCAGTACTTC.